One sample yielded the 10 T cell receptor beta chains listed below, sequenced in a study of beta chain features in type 1 diabetes. Expressed TCRB transcripts were sequenced after all isolated RNA was converted to cDNA. Sequenced by immunoSEQ multiplex PCR; TCRdb stores in-frame clones only, minus some. The sample lists approximately 150,000 clones, over 8% occurring once. What was sequenced was central memory CD4+ T cells from blood. The receptor source for this set is a woman aged 40-49 years in good health.

This clone occurred a few times. The chain couples TRBV9 to TRBJ2-5; 16 nucleotides agree with TRBD2. Germline V lookup: CDR1 SGDLS, CDR2 YYNGEE. This CDR3 has 18 residues. V dropped 4 bases and J dropped 5; count of bases not matched to a gene: 11. The CDR3: CASSPGGTSGGAGETQYF. The CDR3 DNA sequence: TGTGCCAGCAGCCCCGGCGGGACTAGCGGGGGGGCGGGGGAGACCCAGTACTTC.

This clone was picked up a small number of times. The chain carries TRBV4-1 and TRBJ1-2, with unresolved D. Germline CDR1 reads MGHRA; CDR2 reads YSYEKL. The CDR3 loop spans 12 amino acids. The V gene lost 1 base and the J gene lost 6 bases, with 6 bases spanning the gap. CDR3 residues: CASSQGADGYTF. The CDR3 DNA is TGCGCCAGCAGCCAAGGGGCAGATGGCTACACCTTC.

This clone showed up just a few times. The chain uses TRBV7-2 and TRBJ1-5, with 7 bases that match TRBD1. The CDR3 totals 13 residues. V lost 4 bases to trimming and J lost 7 bases; unmatched junction nucleotides: 4. CDR1 is SGHTA, CDR2 FQGNSA, per germline. CDR3 DNA sequence: TGTGCCAGCAGCTCTGGACAGGAACAGCCCCAGCATTTT. This codes for CASSSGQEQPQHF. Full variable domain (outside the CDR3, taken from reference TRBV7-2 and TRBJ1-5): GAGVSQSPSNKVTEKGKDVELRCDPISGHTALYWYRQSLGQGLEFLIYFQGNSAPDKSGLPSDRFSAERTGGSVSTLTIQRTQQEDSAVYLCASSSGQEQPQHFGDGTRLSIL.

V is TRBV18 and J is TRBJ2-7; D gene ambiguous. Germline V gene sequence: CDR1 KGHSH, CDR2 LQKENI. The CDR3 has 13 residues. V was cut by 0 bases and J by 3 bases, with 6 bases left in between. This CDR3 reads CASSPPSRYEQYF. The CDR3 coding sequence is TGTGCCAGCTCACCACCTAGCCGCTACGAGCAGTACTTC.

In its sample, this clone was seen a few times. The V call is TRBV6-6, the J call TRBJ2-5, with D unresolved. The length of the CDR3 is 12 residues. Trimming took off 4 bases at V and 5 bases at J, with 8 bases between the two ends. From germline, CDR1 is MNHNY and CDR2 SVGAGI (reference sequence). The CDR3 bases are TGTGCCAGCAGTTCCCATCGGGAGACCCAGTACTTC. It yields the protein CASSSHRETQYF.

This clone was recorded many times. The V and J genes are TRBV7-2 and TRBJ1-6; D is possibly TRBD1 (6 bases). Germline V gene data show CDR1 as SGHTA and CDR2 as FQGNSA. Trimming removed 6 bases from V and 6 bases from J, with 15 bases in between. The CDR3 totals 15 residues. Here the CDR3 reads CASRARGQTNSPLHF. The CDR3 DNA reads TGTGCCAGCAGAGCCCGTGGACAGACTAATTCACCCCTCCACTTT.

This chain uses TRBV7-2 with TRBJ2-1; a possible D gene is TRBD2 (5 bases). The CDR3 is 15 residues long. Trimming removed 5 bases at V and 10 bases at J, with 21 bases between. Germline lookup yields CDR1 SGHTA and CDR2 FQGNSA. The CDR3 is CASSQVAMASGEQFF. The CDR3 DNA reads TGTGCCAGCAGCCAAGTAGCAATGGCCAGCGGAGAGCAGTTCTTC.

The J gene is TRBJ2-1, the V gene TRBV7-2, with 7 bases matching TRBD2. Germline CDR1 reads SGHTA; CDR2 reads FQGNSA. This CDR3 is 16 amino acids long. V shed 5 bases and J 8 bases; nucleotides not matched to a gene: 15. The DNA for the CDR3 is TGTGCCAGCAGCCCGCAAGTTGCGGGGGTGATCGATGAGCAGTTCTTC. This gives the protein CASSPQVAGVIDEQFF.

This clone was detected only a few times. The chain combines TRBV7-9 with TRBJ2-3; TRBD1 aligns across 10 bases. Per germline, CDR1 SEHNR and CDR2 FQNEAQ (reference sequence). After removal of 7 bases from V and 4 bases from J, the junction contained 8 bases not matched to a gene. The CDR3 sequence is 15 residues long. CDR3: CASKVRQGAPDTQYF. CDR3 DNA: TGTGCCAGCAAAGTGAGACAGGGGGCACCAGATACGCAGTATTTT. The variable domain in full, with the rest retrieved from reference TRBV7-9 and TRBJ2-3, is DTGVSQNPRHKITKRGQNVTFRCDPISEHNRLYWYRQTLGQGPEFLTYFQNEAQLEKSRLLSDRFSAERPKGSFSTLEIQRTEQGDSAMYLCASKVRQGAPDTQYFGPGTRLTVL.

The chain has TRBV19 and TRBJ2-6, with 8 bases lining up with TRBD2. This CDR3 comprises 16 residues. J lost 2 bases, V lost 7 bases, and 7 bases had no gene match. The germline V gene has CDR1 LNHDA and CDR2 SQIVND (reference sequence). The CDR3 protein is CASTGGGNPGANVLTF. Here the CDR3 DNA reads TGTGCCAGTACTGGCGGGGGGAACCCTGGGGCCAACGTCCTGACTTTC.